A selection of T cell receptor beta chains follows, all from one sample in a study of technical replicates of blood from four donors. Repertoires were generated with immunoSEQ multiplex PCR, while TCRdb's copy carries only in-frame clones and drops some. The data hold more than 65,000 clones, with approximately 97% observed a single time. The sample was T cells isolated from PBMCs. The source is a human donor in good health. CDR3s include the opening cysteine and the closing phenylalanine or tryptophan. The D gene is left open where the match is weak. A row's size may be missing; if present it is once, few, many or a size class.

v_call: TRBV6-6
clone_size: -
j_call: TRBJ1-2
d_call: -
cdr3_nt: TGTGCCAGCAGTAACGACAGGCTTTATGGCTACACCTTC
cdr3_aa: CASSNDRLYGYTF

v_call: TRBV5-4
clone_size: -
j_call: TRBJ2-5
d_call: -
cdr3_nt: TGTGCCAGCAGCTTGGATTTAGGGGGGGGTACCCAGTACTTC
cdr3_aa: CASSLDLGGGTQYF

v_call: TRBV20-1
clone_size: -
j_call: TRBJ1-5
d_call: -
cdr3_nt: TGCAGTGATCTACGCCCAGGGCCCCAGCATTTT
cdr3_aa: CSDLRPGPQHF

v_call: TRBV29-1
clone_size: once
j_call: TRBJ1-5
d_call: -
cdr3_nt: TGCAGCGTCTCGAGCGGGGGGGGTCAGCCCCAGCATTTT
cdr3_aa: CSVSSGGGQPQHF

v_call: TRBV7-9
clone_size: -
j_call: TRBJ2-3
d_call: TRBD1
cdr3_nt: TGTGCCAGCAGCCCCGACAGGGTGGTCACAGATACGCAGTATTTT
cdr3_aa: CASSPDRVVTDTQYF

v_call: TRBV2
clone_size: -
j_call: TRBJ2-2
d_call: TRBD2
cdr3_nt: TGTGCCAGCAATGGACTAGTCAACACCGGGGAGCTGTTTTTT
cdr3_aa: CASNGLVNTGELFF

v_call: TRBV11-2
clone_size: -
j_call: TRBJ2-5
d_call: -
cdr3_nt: TGTGCCAGCAGCTTCCCCGGAGACTCTTATGAAGAGACCCAGTACTTC
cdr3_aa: CASSFPGDSYEETQYF

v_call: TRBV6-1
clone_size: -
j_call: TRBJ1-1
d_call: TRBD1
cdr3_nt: TGTGCCAGCAGTGAATCAGGGGGCACTGAAGCTTTCTTT
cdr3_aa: CASSESGGTEAFF

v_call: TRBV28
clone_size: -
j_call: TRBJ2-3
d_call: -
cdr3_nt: TGTGCCAGCAGTCTAGGACTTGTTACGCAGTATTTT
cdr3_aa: CASSLGLVTQYF

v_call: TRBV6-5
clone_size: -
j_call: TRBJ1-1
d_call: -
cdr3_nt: TGTGCCAGCAGTTATCTCCCGGACACTGAAGCTTTCTTT
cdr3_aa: CASSYLPDTEAFF

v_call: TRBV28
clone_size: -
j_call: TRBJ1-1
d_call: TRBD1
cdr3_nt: TGTGCCAGCAGTTTCGGGGACAGGGGTTTCGGCACTGAAGCTTTCTTT
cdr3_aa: CASSFGDRGFGTEAFF

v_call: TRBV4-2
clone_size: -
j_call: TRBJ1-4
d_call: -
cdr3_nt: TGTGCCAGCAGCGCCGAAGACGGAGCAACTAATGAAAAACTGTTTTTT
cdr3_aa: CASSAEDGATNEKLFF

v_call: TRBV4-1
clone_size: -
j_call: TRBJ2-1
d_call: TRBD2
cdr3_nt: TGCGCCAGCACCTTCGGGGGGGGAACCCACAATGAGCAGTTCTTC
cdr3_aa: CASTFGGGTHNEQFF

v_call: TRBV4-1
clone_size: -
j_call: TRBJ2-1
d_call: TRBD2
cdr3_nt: TGCGCCAGCAGCCAGATCCTAGCGGGGGGGTACAATGAGCAGTTCTTC
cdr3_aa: CASSQILAGGYNEQFF

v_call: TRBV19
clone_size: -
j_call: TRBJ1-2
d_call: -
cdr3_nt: TGTGCCAGTAGTCCGAACAGGGAAGGAGATGGCTACACCTTC
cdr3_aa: CASSPNREGDGYTF

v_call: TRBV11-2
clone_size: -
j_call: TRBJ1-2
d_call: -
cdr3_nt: TGTGCCAGCAGCTCCCTCAGGCGGGGATCTAACTATGGCTACACCTTC
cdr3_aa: CASSSLRRGSNYGYTF

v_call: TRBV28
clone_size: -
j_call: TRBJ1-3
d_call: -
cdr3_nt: TGTGCCAGCACCCCAACTGGTAGAGCCGGAAACACCATATATTTT
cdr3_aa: CASTPTGRAGNTIYF

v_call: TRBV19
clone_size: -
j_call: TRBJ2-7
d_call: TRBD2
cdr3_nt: TGTGCCAGTAACGACGGACTAGCGGGCTCCTACGAGCAGTACTTC
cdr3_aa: CASNDGLAGSYEQYF

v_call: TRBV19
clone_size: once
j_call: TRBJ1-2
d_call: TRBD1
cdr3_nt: TGTGCCAGTAGCATCATTCCGGGACAGGGAGACTATGGCTACACCTTC
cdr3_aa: CASSIIPGQGDYGYTF

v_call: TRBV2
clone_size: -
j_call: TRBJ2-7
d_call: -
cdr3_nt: TGTGCCAGCGCGCGGACAGCTAGCTCCTACGAGCAGTACTTC
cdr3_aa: CASARTASSYEQYF

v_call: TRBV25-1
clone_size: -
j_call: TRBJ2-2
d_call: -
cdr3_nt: TGTGCCAGCAGTGAAAGGGGTGCCGGGGAGCTGTTTTTT
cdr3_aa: CASSERGAGELFF

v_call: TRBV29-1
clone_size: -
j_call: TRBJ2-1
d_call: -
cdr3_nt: TGCAGCGTTGTGATGGCAGGAACATACAATGAGCAGTTCTTC
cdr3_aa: CSVVMAGTYNEQFF

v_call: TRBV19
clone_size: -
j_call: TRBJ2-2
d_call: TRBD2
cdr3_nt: TGTGCCAGTAGTACACGGACTAGCGGGGCTCACGGGGAGCTGTTTTTT
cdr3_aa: CASSTRTSGAHGELFF

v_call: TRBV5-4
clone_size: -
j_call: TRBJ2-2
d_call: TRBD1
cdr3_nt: TGTGCCAGCAGACAGGGACAGGGGCCCCCCACCGGGGAGCTGTTTTTT
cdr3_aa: CASRQGQGPPTGELFF

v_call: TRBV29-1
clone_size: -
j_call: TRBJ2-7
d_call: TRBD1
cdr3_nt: TGCAGCGTTAGACAGGGGCCCCGGGGTGTCGAGCAGTACTTC
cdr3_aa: CSVRQGPRGVEQYF

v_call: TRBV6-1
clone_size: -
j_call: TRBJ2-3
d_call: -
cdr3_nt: TGTGCCAGCAATCCCCCGGGGTCAGATACGCAGTATTTT
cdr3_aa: CASNPPGSDTQYF

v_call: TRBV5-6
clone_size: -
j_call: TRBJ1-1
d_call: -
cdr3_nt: TGTGCCAGCAGCTGGACAGACAGAGACACTGAAGCTTTCTTT
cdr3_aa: CASSWTDRDTEAFF

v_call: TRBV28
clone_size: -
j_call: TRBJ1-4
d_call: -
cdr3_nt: TGTGCCAGCAGTTTTCTAGGGGCAACAACTAATGAAAAACTGTTTTTT
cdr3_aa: CASSFLGATTNEKLFF

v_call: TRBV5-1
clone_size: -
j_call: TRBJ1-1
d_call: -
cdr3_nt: TGCGCCAGCAGGATACAGGGGAACACTGAAGCTTTCTTT
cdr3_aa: CASRIQGNTEAFF

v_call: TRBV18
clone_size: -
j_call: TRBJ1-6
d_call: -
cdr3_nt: TGTGCCAGCTCACTAGGGGAAAATTCACCCCTCCACTTT
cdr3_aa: CASSLGENSPLHF

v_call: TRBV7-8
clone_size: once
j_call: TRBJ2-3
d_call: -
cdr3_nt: TGTGCCAGCAGCTTAGTCAGGGATACGCAGTATTTT
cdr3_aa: CASSLVRDTQYF

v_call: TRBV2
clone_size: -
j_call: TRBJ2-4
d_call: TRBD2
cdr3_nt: TGTGCCAGCAGTGAAGGACGGGAGGTGGAAAACATTCAGTACTTC
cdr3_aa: CASSEGREVENIQYF

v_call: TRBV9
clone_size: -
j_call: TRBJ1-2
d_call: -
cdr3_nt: TGTGCCAGCAGCGTATCCAGTCCCAGCGACTACACCTTC
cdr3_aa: CASSVSSPSDYTF

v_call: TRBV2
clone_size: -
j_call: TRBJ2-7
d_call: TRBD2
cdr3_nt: TGTGCCAGCAGTGAAAGCGGCGGGAGCGAGCAGTACTTC
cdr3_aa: CASSESGGSEQYF

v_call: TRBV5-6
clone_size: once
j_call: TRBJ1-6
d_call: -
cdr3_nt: TGTGCCAGCAGCCTAGGGGAATCACCCCTCCACTTT
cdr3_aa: CASSLGESPLHF

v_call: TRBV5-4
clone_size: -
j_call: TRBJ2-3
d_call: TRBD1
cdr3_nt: TGTGCCAGCAGCTTGGCCGGACAGGGAGCAACGGCAGATACGCAGTATTTT
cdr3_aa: CASSLAGQGATADTQYF

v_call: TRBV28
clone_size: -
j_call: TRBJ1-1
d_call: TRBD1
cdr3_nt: TGTGCCAGCAGTTCAGGGGGGAGGATATATGAAGCTTTCTTT
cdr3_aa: CASSSGGRIYEAFF

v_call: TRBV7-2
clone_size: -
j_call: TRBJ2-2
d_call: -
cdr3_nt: TGTGCCAGCACCATTGAGAGGGCCGGGGAGCTGTTTTTT
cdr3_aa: CASTIERAGELFF

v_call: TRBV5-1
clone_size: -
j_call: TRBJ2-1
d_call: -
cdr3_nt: TGCGCCAGCAGCTTGGAACAGGGTGGGTATGAGCAGTTCTTC
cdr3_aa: CASSLEQGGYEQFF

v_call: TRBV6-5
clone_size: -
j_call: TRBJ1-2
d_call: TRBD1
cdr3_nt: TGTGCCAGCAGTTACGCGACAGGGAACTATGGCTACACCTTC
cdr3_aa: CASSYATGNYGYTF

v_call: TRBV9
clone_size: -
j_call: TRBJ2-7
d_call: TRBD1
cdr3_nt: TGTGCCAGCAGCGCGACAGGGTCGTCCTACGAGCAGTACTTC
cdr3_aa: CASSATGSSYEQYF

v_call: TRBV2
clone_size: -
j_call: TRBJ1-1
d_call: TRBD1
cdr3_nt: TGTGCCAGCAGTGATACAGGGGAGACTGAAGCTTTCTTT
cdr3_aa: CASSDTGETEAFF

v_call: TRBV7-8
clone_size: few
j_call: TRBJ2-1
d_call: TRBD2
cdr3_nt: TGTGCCAGCAGCTTATTAGCGGGAGGGCCGTTGATCAATGAGCAGTTCTTC
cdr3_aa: CASSLLAGGPLINEQFF

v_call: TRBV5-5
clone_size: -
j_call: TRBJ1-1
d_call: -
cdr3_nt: TGTGCCAGTAGCTTAGTTTTCGGGGTGAACACTGAAGCTTTCTTT
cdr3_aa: CASSLVFGVNTEAFF

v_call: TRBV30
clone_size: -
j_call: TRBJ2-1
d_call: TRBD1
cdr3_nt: TGTGCCTGGAGCCTCCTCTTGACAGGGTACAATGAGCAGTTCTTC
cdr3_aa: CAWSLLLTGYNEQFF

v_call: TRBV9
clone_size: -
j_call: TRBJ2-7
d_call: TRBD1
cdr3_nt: TGTGCCAGCAGCCCTTGGACAGGGGGACACGAGCAGTACTTC
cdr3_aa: CASSPWTGGHEQYF

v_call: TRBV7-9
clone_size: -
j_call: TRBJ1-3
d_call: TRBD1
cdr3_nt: TGTGCCAGCAGCTTGGGACCGGACAGGACTGGAAACACCATATATTTT
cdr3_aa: CASSLGPDRTGNTIYF

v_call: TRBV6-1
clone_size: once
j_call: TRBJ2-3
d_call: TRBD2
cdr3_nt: TGTGCCAGCAGTGCATTTAGCGGGGGCACAGATACGCAGTATTTT
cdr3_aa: CASSAFSGGTDTQYF

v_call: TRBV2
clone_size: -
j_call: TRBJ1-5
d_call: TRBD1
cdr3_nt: TGTGCCAGCAGGGCGGGGGACAGGGATCAGCCCCAGCATTTT
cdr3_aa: CASRAGDRDQPQHF

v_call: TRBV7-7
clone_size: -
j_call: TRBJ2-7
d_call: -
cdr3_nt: TGTGCTAGCAGCTTAGGGCCAGGAACCTCCTACGAGCAGTACTTC
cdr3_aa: CASSLGPGTSYEQYF